The 6 T cell receptor beta chains below were found in one sample sequenced in a study of PD-1 blockade in classical Hodgkin lymphoma. All patients relapsed after autologous stem cell transplantation, and brentuximab vedotin exposure varied. Assay: immunoSEQ multiplex PCR; the TCRdb copy retains only in-frame clones and omits some. The sample yields 55,000 to 65,000 clones, 75% to 90% seen once. This material consisted of peripheral blood mononuclear cells (PBMCs), taken at baseline. The receptors come from a human donor with classical Hodgkin lymphoma.

The chain combines TRBV27 with TRBJ2-7, with 9 bases aligning to TRBD1. The CDR3 is made up of 15 amino acids. The V segment lost 0 bases and the J segment 5 bases; nucleotides outside the gene matches: 5. Germline V gene lookup returns CDR1 MNHEY and CDR2 SMNVEV (reference sequence). CDR3 loop: CASSLSRTGVDEQYF. The CDR3 DNA follows: TGTGCCAGCAGTTTATCAAGGACAGGGGTCGACGAGCAGTACTTC.

The chain is built from TRBV30 and TRBJ2-2, with TRBD1 as a possible D gene (6 bases). The CDR3 runs 12 residues. CDR1 and CDR2 (germline): GTSNPN, SVGIG (reference sequence). With 3 bases removed from V and 4 bases from J, the gap between germline ends came to 6 bases. Here the CDR3 DNA reads TGTGCCTGGAGGGACAGCACCGGGGAGCTGTTTTTT. Residues: CAWRDSTGELFF.

The rearrangement joins TRBV18 to TRBJ1-2; 8 bases are a match to TRBD1. V gave up 8 bases and J gave up 5 bases; unmatched junction bases: 7. Germline-derived CDR1 and CDR2 are KGHSH and LQKENI. The CDR3 has 13 residues. DNA for the CDR3: TGTGCCAGCCTCCCGACAGGGGAATATGGCTACACCTTC. The encoded protein is CASLPTGEYGYTF. The full variable domain, in which reference TRBV18 and TRBJ1-2 provide the parts outside the CDR3, is NAGVMQNPRHLVRRRGQEARLRCSPMKGHSHVYWYRQLPEEGLKFMVYLQKENIIDESGMPKERFSAEFPKEGPSILRIQQVVRGDSAAYFCASLPTGEYGYTFGSGTRLTVV.

A single count supports this clone. This rearrangement joins TRBV18 to TRBJ1-3, with D unclear. Per the germline V gene, CDR1 is KGHSH and CDR2 is LQKENI. With 6 bases removed from V and 2 bases from J, the gap between germline ends came to 11 bases. CDR3 length equals 14 residues. CDR3 protein: CASSKLRPGNTIYF. The CDR3 DNA reads as TGTGCCAGCTCCAAACTCCGGCCTGGAAACACCATATATTTT.

The rearrangement links TRBV5-1 to TRBJ2-6; D unclear. The CDR3 consists of 17 residues. Germline V gene data show CDR1 as SGHRS and CDR2 as YFSETQ. V was shortened by 2 bases and J by 0 bases, with 12 bases between the two germline ends. CDR3 coding DNA: TGCGCCAGCAGCTTAGGGCCAGGCGGCTCTGGGGCCAACGTCCTGACTTTC. It yields the protein CASSLGPGGSGANVLTF.

The CDR3 region has the DNA TGTGCCAGCAGTTTCCTCCGGTCCCGAACCACCGGGGAGCTGTTTTTT. It yields the protein CASSFLRSRTTGELFF. The chain uses TRBV27 and TRBJ2-2; no reliable D call. The V end lost 3 bases, the J end lost 4 bases, and 15 bases lay between the germline ends. The germline CDR1 and CDR2 sequences are MNHEY and SMNVEV (reference sequence). CDR3 size: 16 residues.